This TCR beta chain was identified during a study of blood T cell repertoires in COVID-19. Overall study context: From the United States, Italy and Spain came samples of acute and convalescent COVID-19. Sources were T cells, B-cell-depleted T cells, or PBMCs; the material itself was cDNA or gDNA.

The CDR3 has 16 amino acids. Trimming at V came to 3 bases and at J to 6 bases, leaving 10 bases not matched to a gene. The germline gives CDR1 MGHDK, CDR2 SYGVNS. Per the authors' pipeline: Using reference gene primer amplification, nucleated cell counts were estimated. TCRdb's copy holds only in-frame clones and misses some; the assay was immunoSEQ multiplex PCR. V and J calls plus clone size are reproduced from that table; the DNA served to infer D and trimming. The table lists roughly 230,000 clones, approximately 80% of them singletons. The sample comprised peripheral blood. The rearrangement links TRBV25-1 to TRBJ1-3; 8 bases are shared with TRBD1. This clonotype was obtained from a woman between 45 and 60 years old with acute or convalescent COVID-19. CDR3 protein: CASSDLTGAFKNTIYF. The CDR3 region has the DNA TGTGCCAGCAGTGACTTGACAGGGGCGTTTAAAAACACCATATATTTT.